This TCR beta chain was captured by sequencing in a study of cytomegalovirus exposure and HLA in healthy donors. Use of 60 Vbeta and 13 Jbeta primers characterized the PCR. Clones were sequenced by immunoSEQ multiplex PCR, and TCRdb holds only the in-frame ones, with some missing. In the table there are about 160,000 clones, over 75% of which are singletons. The CDR3 is 16 residues long. V shed 1 base, J shed 1 base, and the junction held 7 bases outside the gene matches. Germline V gives CDR1 SGHNT, CDR2 YYREEE (reference sequence). This chain connects TRBV5-4 to TRBJ2-5; 7 nucleotides agree with TRBD2. This receptor was taken from a woman aged 45-65 years in good health and CMV-seropositive. Sequencing was performed on PBMCs. CDR3 DNA: TGTGCCAGCAGCTTGATGGTGGTAGCGGGCCAAGAGACCCAGTACTTC. Translating gives CASSLMVVAGQETQYF.